This T cell receptor (beta chain) was documented in a study of quantifying T cell responses using KT2 cells. Overall study context: TCR alpha and beta constant-region primers primed reverse transcription of RNA.

Known numbers of the T cell clone KT2 were added to PBMC. This clonotype was seen a few times. Its antigen is unidentified. Regarding the study as a whole: Detection of KT2 sequences held at the lowest tested level, about one cell per 100,000 PBMC.

CDR1 and CDR2 (germline): DFQATT, SNEGSKA (reference sequence). Trimming cost V 1 base and J 0 bases, with 6 bases left between them. The CDR3 runs 13 residues. Each cDNA got a UMI-containing oligo ligated at its 3' end. An equimolar mix of RC1.1 and RC1.2 primed the beta chain across TRBC1 and TRBC2. From the UMI-ligation and nested PCR reads, TCRdb called clonotypes with MiXCR, one entry per CDR3 protein. Of around 35,000 distinct CDR3 sequences detected, over 9% appear once; the ten largest clones hold more than 9.5%. The source is a human donor. Sequences were obtained from PBMCs spiked with cells of the T cell clone KT2. The chain has TRBV20-1 and TRBJ1-1, with unresolved D. This CDR3 is CSARGPLNTEAFF. Here the CDR3 DNA reads TGCAGTGCTAGAGGACCGCTGAACACTGAAGCTTTCTTT.